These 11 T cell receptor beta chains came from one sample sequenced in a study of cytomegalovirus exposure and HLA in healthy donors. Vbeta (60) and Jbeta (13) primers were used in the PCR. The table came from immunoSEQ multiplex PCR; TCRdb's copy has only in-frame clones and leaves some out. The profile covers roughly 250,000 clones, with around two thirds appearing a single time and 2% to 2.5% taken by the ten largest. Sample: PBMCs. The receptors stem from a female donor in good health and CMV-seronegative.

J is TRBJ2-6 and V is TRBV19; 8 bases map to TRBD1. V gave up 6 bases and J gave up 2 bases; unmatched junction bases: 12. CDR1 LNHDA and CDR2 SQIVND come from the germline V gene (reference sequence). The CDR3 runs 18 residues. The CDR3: CASRTTGALDPGANVLTF. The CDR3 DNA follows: TGTGCCAGTAGGACGACAGGGGCCCTCGATCCTGGGGCCAACGTCCTGACTTTC.

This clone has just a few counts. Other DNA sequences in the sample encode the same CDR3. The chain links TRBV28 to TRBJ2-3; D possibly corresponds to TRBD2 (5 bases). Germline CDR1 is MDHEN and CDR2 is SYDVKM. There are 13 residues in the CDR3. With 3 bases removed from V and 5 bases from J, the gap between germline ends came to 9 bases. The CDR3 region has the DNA TGTGCCAGCAGTTTCCGGGCGGGAGATACGCAGTATTTT. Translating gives CASSFRAGDTQYF.

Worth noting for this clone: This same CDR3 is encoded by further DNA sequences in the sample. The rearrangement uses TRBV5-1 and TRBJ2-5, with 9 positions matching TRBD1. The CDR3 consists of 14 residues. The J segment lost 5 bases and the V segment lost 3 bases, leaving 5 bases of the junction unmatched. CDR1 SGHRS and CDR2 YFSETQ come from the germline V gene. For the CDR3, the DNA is TGCGCCAGCAGCTATGGACAGGGGCGGGAGACCCAGTACTTC. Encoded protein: CASSYGQGRETQYF.

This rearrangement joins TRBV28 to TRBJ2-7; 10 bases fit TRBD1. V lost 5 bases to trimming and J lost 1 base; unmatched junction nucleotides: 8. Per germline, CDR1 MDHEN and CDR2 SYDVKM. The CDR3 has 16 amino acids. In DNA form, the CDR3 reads TGTGCCAGCAGTACGACCGGACAGGGGGTGTCCTACGAGCAGTACTTC. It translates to CASSTTGQGVSYEQYF.

This CDR3 reads CASSLGQGANQPQHF. As DNA, the CDR3 is TGTGCCAGCAGCCTGGGACAAGGGGCAAATCAGCCCCAGCATTTT. The chain recombines TRBV5-8 with TRBJ1-5, with D perhaps matching TRBD1 (6 bases). The CDR3 has 15 residues. Germline-derived CDR1 and CDR2 are SGHTS and YDEGEE. V lost 4 bases to trimming and J lost 4 bases, with 15 bases between them.

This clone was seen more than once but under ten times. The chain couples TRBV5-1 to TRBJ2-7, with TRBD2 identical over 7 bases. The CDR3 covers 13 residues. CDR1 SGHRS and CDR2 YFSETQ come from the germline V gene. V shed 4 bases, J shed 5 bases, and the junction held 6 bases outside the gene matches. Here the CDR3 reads CASSGGGRDEQYF. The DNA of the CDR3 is TGCGCCAGCAGCGGGGGGGGACGGGACGAGCAGTACTTC.

CDR3 residues: CASSVLRGLAGELFF. CDR3 DNA sequence: TGTGCCAGCAGCGTACTCAGGGGGCTAGCCGGGGAGCTGTTTTTT. The genes are TRBV9 and TRBJ2-2; TRBD1 agrees at 8 bases. In germline, CDR1 is SGDLS, CDR2 YYNGEE. This CDR3 contains 15 residues. V was clipped by 1 base and J by 6 bases; unmatched bases: 5.

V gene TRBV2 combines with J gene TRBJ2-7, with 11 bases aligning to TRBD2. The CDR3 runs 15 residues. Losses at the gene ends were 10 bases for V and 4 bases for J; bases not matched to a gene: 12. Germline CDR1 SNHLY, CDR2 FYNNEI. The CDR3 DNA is TGTGCCATGGGTGGTAGCGGGAGGGGCGTATACGAGCAGTACTTC. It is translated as CAMGGSGRGVYEQYF. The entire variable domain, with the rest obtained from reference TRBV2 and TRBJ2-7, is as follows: EPEVTQTPSHQVTQMGQEVILRCVPISNHLYFYWYRQILGQKVEFLVSFYNNEISEKSEIFDDQFSVERPDGSNFTLKIRSTKLEDSAMYFCAMGGSGRGVYEQYFGPGTRLTVT.

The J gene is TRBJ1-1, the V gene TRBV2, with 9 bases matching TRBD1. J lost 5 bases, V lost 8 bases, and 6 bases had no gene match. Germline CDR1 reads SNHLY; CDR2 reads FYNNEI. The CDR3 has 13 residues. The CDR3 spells CASLQGARTEAFF. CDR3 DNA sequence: TGTGCCAGCCTACAGGGGGCTAGAACTGAAGCTTTCTTT.

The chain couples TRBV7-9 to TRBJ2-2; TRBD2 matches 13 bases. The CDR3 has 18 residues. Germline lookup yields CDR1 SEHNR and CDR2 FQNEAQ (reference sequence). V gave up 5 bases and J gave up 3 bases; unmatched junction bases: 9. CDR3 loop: CASSPETSGRPHTGELFF. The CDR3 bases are TGTGCCAGCAGCCCAGAGACTAGCGGGAGGCCCCACACCGGGGAGCTGTTTTTT.

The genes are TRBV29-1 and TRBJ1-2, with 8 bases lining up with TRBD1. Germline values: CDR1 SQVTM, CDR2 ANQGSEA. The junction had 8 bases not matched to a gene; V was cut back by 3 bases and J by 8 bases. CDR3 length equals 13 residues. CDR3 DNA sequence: TGCAGCGTTGAGTGGACAGGGATGATCGGCTACACCTTC. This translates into CSVEWTGMIGYTF.